These T cell receptor beta chains were read from a single sample in a study of T cell responses to AZD1222 COVID-19 vaccine. Clones were read by immunoSEQ multiplex PCR, and TCRdb kept only the in-frame ones, dropping some. This sample carries over 110,000 clones, roughly 89% of them seen once, and the ten largest clones take about 6%. Specimen: peripheral blood, collected on day 0 of AZD1222 vaccination. The receptors derive from an adult in good health. CDR3s include the opening cysteine and the closing phenylalanine or tryptophan.

v_call	j_call	cdr3_aa
TRBV11-2	TRBJ2-7	CASRLTYEQYF
TRBV6-5	TRBJ1-2	CASSYSSGNYGYTF
TRBV30	TRBJ1-6	CAWKSAEASPLHF
TRBV4-1	TRBJ1-3	CASSQPIGHSGNTIYF
TRBV7-2	TRBJ2-5	CASSNLAGGRGETQYF
TRBV7-3	TRBJ2-2	CASSPTGGGGRAGELFF
TRBV30	TRBJ1-5	CAWSSGGALNQPQHF
TRBV18	TRBJ2-1	CASSPNIAGGGEQFF
TRBV6-2/TRBV6-3	TRBJ2-1	CASSYSGTAYNEQFF
TRBV30	TRBJ1-2	CAWVPGHGYGYTF
TRBV7-2	TRBJ1-6	CASSWDQGYNSPLHF
TRBV5-8	TRBJ2-7	CASSYPDRGLDFYEQYF
TRBV11-2	TRBJ1-4	CASSLDGTGDEKLFF
TRBV28	TRBJ1-2	CATVDEGRDGYTF
TRBV24-1	TRBJ1-2	CATSDTDRGLGGYTF
TRBV29-1	TRBJ1-1	CSVRTDWNTEAFF
TRBV2	TRBJ1-2	CASSEGSLINYGYTF